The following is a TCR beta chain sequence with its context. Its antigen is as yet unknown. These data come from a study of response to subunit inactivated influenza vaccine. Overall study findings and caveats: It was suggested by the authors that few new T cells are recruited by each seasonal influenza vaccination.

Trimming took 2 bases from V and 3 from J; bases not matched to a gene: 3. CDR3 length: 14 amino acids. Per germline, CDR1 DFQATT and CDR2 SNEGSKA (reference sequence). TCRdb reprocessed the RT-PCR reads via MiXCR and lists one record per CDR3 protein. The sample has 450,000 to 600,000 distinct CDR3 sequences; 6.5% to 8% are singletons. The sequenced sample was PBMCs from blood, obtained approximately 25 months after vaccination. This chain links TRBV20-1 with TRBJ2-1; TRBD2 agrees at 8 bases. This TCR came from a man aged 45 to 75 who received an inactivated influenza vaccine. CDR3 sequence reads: CSARWTSFYNEQFF. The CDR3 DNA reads TGCAGTGCTAGATGGACTAGCTTCTACAATGAGCAGTTCTTC.